This entry features one TCR beta chain sequence. Its matching antigen is unknown. This record belongs to a study of cytomegalovirus exposure and HLA in healthy donors. There are 16 residues in the CDR3. Looked up from germline, CDR1 is LGHNA and CDR2 is YSLEER. Trimming took off 4 bases at V and 0 bases at J, with 12 bases between the two ends. Study outcomes and limitations: CMV serostatus was the sole immune exposure information available.

60 Vbeta and 13 Jbeta primers were used in PCR. Produced via immunoSEQ multiplex PCR; TCRdb's table is partial and in-frame only. The ten most abundant clones cover under 1.4% of a sample with around 46,000 clones. The sequence derives from a woman between 40 and 55 years old in good health and CMV-seronegative. What was sequenced was PBMCs. The chain employs TRBV4-3 and TRBJ1-4; possible D gene TRBD1, 5 bases. DNA of the CDR3: TGCGCCAGCAGCCGCCTTCCGGGGGCAACTAATGAAAAACTGTTTTTT. Its protein product is CASSRLPGATNEKLFF.